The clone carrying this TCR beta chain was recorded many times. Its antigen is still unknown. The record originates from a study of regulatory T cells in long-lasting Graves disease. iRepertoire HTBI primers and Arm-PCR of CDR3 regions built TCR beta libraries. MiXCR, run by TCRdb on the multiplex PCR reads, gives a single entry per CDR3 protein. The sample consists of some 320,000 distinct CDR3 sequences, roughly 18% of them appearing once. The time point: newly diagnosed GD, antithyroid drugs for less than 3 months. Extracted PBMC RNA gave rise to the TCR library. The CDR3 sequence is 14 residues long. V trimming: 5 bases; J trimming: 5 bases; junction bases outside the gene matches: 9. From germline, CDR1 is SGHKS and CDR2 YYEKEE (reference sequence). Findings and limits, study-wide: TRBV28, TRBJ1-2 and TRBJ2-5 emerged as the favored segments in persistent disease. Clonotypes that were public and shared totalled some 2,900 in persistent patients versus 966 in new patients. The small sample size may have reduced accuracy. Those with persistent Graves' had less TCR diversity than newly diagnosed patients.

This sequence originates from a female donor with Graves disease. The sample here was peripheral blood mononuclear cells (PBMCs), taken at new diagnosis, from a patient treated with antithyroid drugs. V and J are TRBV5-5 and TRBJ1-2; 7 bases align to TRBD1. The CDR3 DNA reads TGTGCCAGCAGTCAAGGGACAGTAGATTATGGCTACACCTTC. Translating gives CASSQGTVDYGYTF.